This TCR beta chain stems from a study of Graves' ophthalmopathy and Graves' hyperthyroidism. General study findings and limits: Blood also contained most of the expanded thyroid clonotypes above 0.001 frequency. With roughly 65% sensitivity and roughly 76% specificity, the model predicted ophthalmopathy progression.

This clonotype was seen a few times. What it binds is unknown. This may stem from a read error, because a much larger clone lies one nucleotide away. Over 18 months of follow-up, stable hyperthyroidism required that no ophthalmopathy appear. RNA transcripts were the source from which TCR beta CDR3 regions were amplified. RT-PCR was first run with HTBI primers, then multiplex PCR in a second round. TCRdb itself ran the multiplex PCR reads through MiXCR, one entry per CDR3 protein. The sample consists of 500,000 to 700,000 distinct CDR3 sequences, about a fifth of them appearing once. This CDR3 region has 15 residues. Germline V gives CDR1 GTSNPN, CDR2 SVGIG (reference sequence).

This chain connects TRBV30 to TRBJ1-6; 7 positions match TRBD1. This receptor was taken from a woman aged 18-35 years with stable Graves' hyperthyroidism. Some clones in this sample may be carry-over from other donors' samples. Sample: peripheral blood. DNA for the CDR3: TGTGCCTGGGAAGGAGGACAGGCGTTTAATTCACACCTCCACTTT. This gives the protein CAWEGGQAFNSHLHF.